The 7 T cell receptor beta chains below all came from one sample that was sequenced in a study of blood T cell repertoires in COVID-19. Generated by immunoSEQ multiplex PCR, the TCRdb table keeps only in-frame clones and is missing some. Altogether hundreds of thousands of clones are present, about four fifths being singletons, with the ten largest covering 3% to 4.5%. Material: peripheral blood. The receptors stem from an elderly woman with acute or convalescent COVID-19.

The rearrangement uses TRBV19 and TRBJ1-5, with 7 bases aligning to TRBD1. With V trimmed by 3 bases and J by 4 bases, 9 bases remained unmatched. Germline V gives CDR1 LNHDA, CDR2 SQIVND (reference sequence). This CDR3 has 16 residues. CDR3 protein: CASSMGLTGENQPQHF. The CDR3 bases are TGTGCCAGTAGTATGGGCTTAACAGGGGAGAATCAGCCCCAGCATTTT.

Concerning this clone: The same CDR3 arises from other DNA sequences in this sample as well. V and J are TRBV3-1 (or the pseudogene TRBV3-2) and TRBJ1-1, with D tentatively TRBD1 (6 bases). This CDR3 is built from 14 residues. V dropped 4 bases and J dropped 1 base, with 10 bases sitting between them. Germline V gives CDR1 LGHDT, CDR2 YNNKEL (reference sequence). CDR3 region: CASSPGQSNTEAFF. The CDR3 DNA sequence: TGTGCCAGCAGCCCCGGACAGTCGAACACTGAAGCTTTCTTT.

The chain has TRBV11-2 and TRBJ1-2; TRBD1 matches at 10 bases. The J segment lost 8 bases and the V segment lost 4 bases, leaving 10 bases of the junction unmatched. Per the germline V gene, CDR1 is SGHAT and CDR2 is FQNNGV. This CDR3 is built from 15 residues. The CDR3 protein is CASSSSGTGVRGYTF. In DNA form, the CDR3 reads TGTGCCAGCAGCTCGTCCGGGACAGGGGTGCGGGGCTACACCTTC.

The chain recombines TRBV4-2 with TRBJ2-1, with D maybe TRBD2 (5 bases). The CDR3 spans 14 residues. Per germline, CDR1 LGHNA and CDR2 YNFKEQ. V lost 1 base, J lost 7 bases, and 11 bases lay in between. The CDR3 DNA reads as TGTGCCAGCAGCCAAGCGGACTCGCCAAATGAGCAGTTCTTC. Encoded protein: CASSQADSPNEQFF.

V usage is TRBV12-2 and J usage is TRBJ2-1; the D call TRBD2 from the table was never checked on the DNA. TRBV12-2 is a pseudogene. The CDR3 has 11 amino acids. CDR3 coding DNA: TGTGCAAGTCGCTTGAGCAATGAGCAGTTCTTC. Protein: CASRLSNEQFF.

This clone appeared a few times. This chain connects TRBV7-2 to TRBJ1-1, with no clear D. The germline V and J ends were trimmed by 0 bases and 4 bases, with 12 bases remaining between them. CDR3 length: 15 residues. From germline, CDR1 is SGHTA and CDR2 FQGNSA. DNA of the CDR3: TGTGCCAGCAGCTTAGCGCACGGAGTGGGCACTGAAGCTTTCTTT. Protein: CASSLAHGVGTEAFF.

The J gene is TRBJ2-5, the V gene TRBV24-1; a possible D gene is TRBD2 (5 bases). The CDR3 runs to 14 residues. Germline V CDR1 and CDR2: KGHDR, SFDVKD. Trimming shortened V by 9 bases and J by 3 bases, and 16 bases separated the two germline ends. CDR3 in DNA: TGTGCCACCCGGGATCTAGCCACAAAAGAGACCCAGTACTTC. Protein sequence: CATRDLATKETQYF.